The 8 T cell receptor beta chains in this list originate from one sample, sequenced in a study of regulatory T cells in long-lasting Graves disease. Time point given: persistent/refractory GD, antithyroid drugs over 5 years with positive TRAb. Researchers made the TCR library from RNA that was extracted from PBMCs. HTBI primers from iRepertoire and Arm-PCR of CDR3 regions yielded the TCR beta libraries. TCRdb re-derived calls from the multiplex PCR reads in MiXCR, one entry per CDR3 protein. The sample has approximately 690,000 distinct CDR3 sequences; 25% to 30% are singletons. This sample comprised peripheral blood mononuclear cells (PBMCs), obtained when the disease was refractory, from a patient treated with antithyroid drugs. Receptor source: a female donor with Graves disease.

The chain joins TRBV7-9 to TRBJ2-2, with D possibly being TRBD2 (5 bases). CDR3 length: 16 amino acids. Trimming cost V 6 bases and J 5 bases, with 19 bases left between them. The germline CDR1 and CDR2 sequences are SEHNR and FQNEAQ (reference sequence). Here the CDR3 reads CASSSRGSPRTGELFF. CDR3 nucleotide sequence: TGTGCCAGCAGTTCCCGAGGGAGTCCTAGGACCGGGGAGCTGTTTTTT.

For this clonotype: Mismatch with germline at one junction end may stem from a read error. This sequence joins TRBV7-9 and TRBJ1-2; 11 bases are shared with TRBD1. This CDR3 is 17 amino acids long. Germline CDR1 is SEHNR and CDR2 is FQNEAQ (reference sequence). In nucleotides, the CDR3 is TGTGCTAGCAGCCCCTACTACCCGGGACAGGGGGTTTCCCGCTACACCTTC. Its protein is CASSPYYPGQGVSRYTF.

V usage is TRBV5-1 and J usage is TRBJ1-2; D is uncertain. The V gene lost 1 base and the J gene lost 8 bases, with 12 bases spanning the gap. Germline V gene data show CDR1 as SGHRS and CDR2 as YFSETQ. This CDR3 has 13 residues. This CDR3 reads CASSLIDVDGYTF. Written as DNA, the CDR3 is TGCGCCAGCAGCTTGATTGATGTGGACGGCTACACCTTC.

This clonotype showed up just a few times. V gene TRBV19 combines with J gene TRBJ2-7, with D tentatively TRBD2 (6 bases). The length of the CDR3 is 15 residues. CDR1 is LNHDA and CDR2 is SQIVND in the germline V gene (reference sequence). Trimming took off 1 base at V and 2 bases at J, with 12 bases between the two ends. The CDR3 region has the DNA TGTGCCAGTAGTATAGCCGGGACTCCCCCCTACGAGCAGTACTTC. Its protein product is CASSIAGTPPYEQYF.

The chain is built from TRBV29-1 and TRBJ1-3; D unclear. The CDR3 sequence is 15 residues long. The V gene lost 1 base and the J gene lost 0 bases, with 10 bases spanning the gap. The germline V gene encodes CDR1 SQVTM and CDR2 ANQGSEA. In DNA, the CDR3 is TGCAGCGTTGAAGTGGAGGGCTTCTCTGGAAACACCATATATTTT. Amino acid sequence: CSVEVEGFSGNTIYF. Complete variable domain (other parts from reference TRBV29-1 and TRBJ1-3): SAVISQKPSRDICQRGTSLTIQCQVDSQVTMMFWYRQQPGQSLTLIATANQGSEATYESGFVIDKFPISRPNLTFSTLTVSNMSPEDSSIYLCSVEVEGFSGNTIYFGEGSWLTVV.

The gene calls are TRBV11-3 and TRBJ2-2, with TRBD1 as a possible D gene (6 bases). Trimming removed 6 bases from V and 3 bases from J, with 11 bases in between. The CDR3 is 14 residues long. Germline V gives CDR1 SGHNT, CDR2 YENEEA. This chain's CDR3 is CASSQGQYTGELFF. CDR3 nucleotides: TGTGCCAGCAGTCAGGGGCAGTACACCGGGGAGCTGTTTTTT.

The chain uses TRBV29-1 and TRBJ1-5; D is ambiguous. CDR1 SQVTM and CDR2 ANQGSEA come from the germline V gene. Trimming shortened V by 4 bases and J by 3 bases, and 10 bases separated the two germline ends. The CDR3 consists of 13 residues. The CDR3 reads CSVVVSTNQPQHF. The CDR3 DNA reads TGCAGCGTTGTCGTGAGTACCAATCAGCCCCAGCATTTT.

This chain links TRBV12-3 or TRBV12-4 with TRBJ1-4; no reliable D call. V was clipped by 5 bases and J by 11 bases, with 21 bases between them. The CDR3 contains 15 residues. This CDR3 is CASSPGVPVMRKLFF. The CDR3 bases are TGTGCCAGCAGTCCAGGAGTTCCCGTAATGAGGAAACTGTTTTTT.